Described below is a single TCR beta chain sequence and its context. Its antigen is still unknown. Base qualities are not at hand, and no much larger clone is one base apart. Synthetic TCR analog templates were spiked into each PCR to estimate absolute template abundance from read counts. Using the immunoSEQ assay, TCRbeta CDR3 regions were amplified from genomic DNA with bias-controlled V and J gene primers. Sequencing of rearranged TCRbeta segments was done at approximately 20X coverage. The authors' pipeline ran thus. Clustering was used to correct sequencing errors, and CDR3s were annotated against IMGT to assign V, D and J genes. Downstream analyses used only productive TCRbeta rearrangements, leaving out any out-of-frame or stop-codon sequences. To compute clonality, Shannon entropy was normalized by the log of the number of unique productive sequences and then subtracted from one. Clones differing between time points or between blood and tumor were identified by Fisher's exact test with Benjamini-Hochberg correction at adjusted p below 0.01. The table comes from immuneACCESS by way of TCRdb, which keeps in-frame sequences with V and J called. Part of the clones is missing from these tables; in studies checked, under half for an unresolved V gene and the rest for unknown reasons. Clone size and the V and J calls come from that table; the DNA yielded D and trimming. The sample table shows tens of thousands of clones, and approximately 81% are seen once. The top ten constitute about 4.5% of the sample.

V loses 0 bases of germline sequence and J loses 8 bases, and the interval between the two ends is 16 bases. The CDR3 spans 16 residues, from the cysteine through the phenylalanine. The DNA shown is the 48-base CDR3, in frame from base 1. The entry originates in a study of PD-L1 blockade in urothelial cancer listed by TCRdb under 2017. Concerning the study at large: Therapy was started at some point between 2014 and 2016 for all patients, and atezolizumab 1,200 mg was administered intravenously every 3 weeks. An ECOG performance status of 0 or 1 was recorded for the patients, and 0 to 3 prior chemotherapy regimens had been received by the patients. Blood samples were analyzed at 3 weeks after treatment start (second dose) and at 6 weeks after treatment start. Pretreatment blood TCR-seq was available for twenty-nine patients, at least one posttreatment blood collection was obtained for roughly 25 patients, and tumor TCR-seq was available for roughly 25 patients. Blood samples gave a median of roughly 150,000 T cells and roughly 83,000 unique TCRs, with a median clonality of around 0.074. The study was an exploratory multi-omic analysis of somatic, immune and clinical correlates of response to PD-L1 blockade with atezolizumab in urothelial cancer. About 10 patients reached durable clinical benefit, while 20 patients did not. Progression-free survival longer than 6 months counted as durable clinical benefit, and TCR features were additionally tested against both progression-free and overall survival. Pretreatment tumor samples, along with matched peripheral blood serially collected before and after atezolizumab treatment, were subjected to TCR sequencing. About 90% of the 29 patients were identified as males with urothelial cancer of bladder origin, and a prior smoking history was reported by 18 of 29 patients. In the same patients, pretreatment tumors underwent whole exome sequencing and RNA sequencing in addition to TCR sequencing.

Paper-wide results and their limitations: At 3 weeks after the start of treatment, tumor-associated TCR clones in peripheral blood had expanded more in patients with durable benefit (n of about 20, p = 0.022). Small sample size (n ≈ 30) and many exploratory analyses mean the results are intended to be hypothesis-generating. Improved progression-free and overall survival was found to be associated with pretreatment peripheral blood TCR clonality below the median.

A cohort of roughly 30 patients with locally advanced or metastatic urothelial carcinoma, treated at Memorial Sloan Kettering on a trial protocol, was included. Peripheral blood mononuclear cells were collected pretreatment and during treatment, at between 1 and 8 total time points per patient. The Qiagen DNeasy Blood extraction kit was used to purify genomic DNA from total PBMCs and tumor samples. PBMCs were collected pretreatment and during treatment and were isolated and stored as previously described. The source is a man between 65 and 85 years old with urothelial cancer. The sequencing here drew on PBMCs, taken around atezolizumab (anti-PD-L1) treatment. In this chain, TRBV23-1 is recombined with TRBJ1-4, with TRBD1 as a weak D call on 6 bases. TRBV23-1 is labeled an ORF, and its function is uncertain. The DNA reads TGCGCCAGCAGTCAATCGATAGGGGCTGGGGGCGAAAAACTGTTTTTT. This translates into CASSQSIGAGGEKLFF.